A single sample is the source of the 30 T cell receptor beta chains below, sequenced in a study of T cell repertoires in cytomegalovirus infection. TCRdb independently ran MiXCR on the reads; one entry per CDR3 protein. The sample records 300,000 to 400,000 distinct CDR3 sequences, about a sixth being singletons. Sequenced sample: PBMCs. The receptors derive from a human donor in good health (CMV status not recorded). Some clones in this sample may be carry-over from other donors' samples.

This clonotype has a handful of counts. The chain uses TRBV20-1 and TRBJ2-7; D not resolved. CDR3 length equals 18 residues. Trimming left V 5 bases short and J 0 bases short, with 26 bases between. CDR1 is DFQATT and CDR2 is SNEGSKA in the germline V gene (reference sequence). The chain's CDR3 is CSALDRDLGTGASYEQYF. Here the CDR3 DNA reads TGCAGTGCTTTAGACCGAGATCTTGGAACCGGTGCCTCCTACGAGCAGTACTTC.

The V gene is TRBV10-3, the J gene TRBJ2-6; D unclear. The ends were cut back, 5 bases at V and 3 bases at J, with 8 bases in the middle. This CDR3 has 14 residues. CDR1 and CDR2 from the germline V gene are ENHRY and SYGVKD. The CDR3 loop reads CAISMSRGANVLTF. The CDR3 bases are TGTGCCATCAGTATGAGTCGTGGGGCCAACGTCCTGACTTTC.

This clonotype was recorded at least ten times. This chain links TRBV27 with TRBJ2-7, with 7 bases aligning to TRBD2. The germline gives CDR1 MNHEY, CDR2 SMNVEV (reference sequence). The CDR3 has 15 residues. The V segment lost 3 bases and the J segment 6 bases; nucleotides outside the gene matches: 11. This chain's CDR3 is CASSLKRDRIGEQYF. As DNA, the CDR3 is TGTGCCAGCAGTTTGAAGCGGGATCGGATAGGCGAGCAGTACTTC.

The sample holds many counts of this clonotype. The CDR3 DNA reads as TGTGCCAGCAGCTTAGATCTTGACCGAGCTTCACCCCTCCACTTT. Amino acids: CASSLDLDRASPLHF. The V gene is TRBV11-2, the J gene TRBJ1-6; D is undetermined. The CDR3 is made up of 15 amino acids. The germline V gene encodes CDR1 SGHAT and CDR2 FQNNGV. V was pared by 0 bases and J by 9 bases, with 12 bases between.

This clonotype was seen at least ten times. The CDR3 DNA follows: TGTGCCAGCAGCTTAGTGGGAGGAGTAGGAGAGACCCAGTACTTC. It is translated as CASSLVGGVGETQYF. The chain has TRBV7-6 and TRBJ2-5, with D possibly being TRBD2 (6 bases). Germline CDR1 and CDR2: SGHVS and FNYEAQ. The length of the CDR3 is 15 residues. V lost 1 base and J lost 4, with 13 bases in between.

The genes are TRBV20-1 and TRBJ1-5; no clear D gene. The germline V and J ends were trimmed by 1 base and 6 bases, with 16 bases remaining between them. CDR1 DFQATT and CDR2 SNEGSKA come from the germline V gene (reference sequence). This CDR3 contains 15 residues. The CDR3 region is CSARAPGAPRQPQHF. As DNA, the CDR3 is TGCAGTGCTAGAGCCCCGGGCGCACCACGTCAGCCCCAGCATTTT.

The J gene is TRBJ2-1, the V gene TRBV7-8, with TRBD1 matching over 11 bases. The CDR3 runs to 15 residues. V shed 5 bases and J 4 bases; nucleotides not matched to a gene: 4. CDR1 is SGHVS and CDR2 is FQNEAQ in the germline V gene. The CDR3 coding sequence is TGTGCCAGCAGCGACGGACAGGGGGCGTACAATGAGCAGTTCTTC. This translates into CASSDGQGAYNEQFF.

In this sample, this clonotype turned up many times. V is TRBV7-2 and J is TRBJ2-7; D remains ambiguous. Germline loops: CDR1 SGHTA, CDR2 FQGNSA. The V and J ends lost 3 bases and 6 bases respectively, with 9 bases between them. The CDR3 has 12 amino acids. The CDR3 nucleotides are TGTGCCAGCAGCTTGTACCTTGTCGAGCAGTACTTC. Translated: CASSLYLVEQYF.

The J gene is TRBJ2-5, the V gene TRBV12-3 or TRBV12-4; unclear D gene. V was cut by 1 base and J by 7 bases, with 19 bases left in between. The CDR3 extends over 16 amino acids. In DNA form, the CDR3 reads TGTGCCAGCAGTTTAGGTGCAGGCACTCGATTTCGGACCCAGTACTTC. It translates to CASSLGAGTRFRTQYF.

This clonotype was counted many times. The V and J genes are TRBV7-8 and TRBJ1-5; D unresolved. CDR1 is SGHVS and CDR2 is FQNEAQ in the germline V gene. V was shortened by 5 bases and J by 0 bases, with 11 bases between the two germline ends. The CDR3 spans 15 residues. CDR3 loop: CASSPRSYSNQPQHF. The CDR3 nucleotides are TGTGCCAGCAGCCCCAGGTCCTATAGCAATCAGCCCCAGCATTTT.

This clonotype occurred a few times. The chain recombines TRBV12-3 or TRBV12-4 with TRBJ2-1, with 9 positions matching TRBD2. Unmatched junction bases numbered 4, after V lost 3 bases and J lost 4 bases. The CDR3 covers 15 residues. As DNA, the CDR3 is TGTGCCAGCAGTTTTGCGCTAGCGGGATACAATGAGCAGTTCTTC. Residues: CASSFALAGYNEQFF.

This clonotype turned up a few times. This chain uses TRBV2 with TRBJ2-5; the D gene is possibly TRBD2 (5 bases). The CDR3 runs to 11 residues. V shed 11 bases and J shed 2 bases, with 9 bases lying between them. CDR1 is SNHLY and CDR2 is FYNNEI in the germline V gene. DNA for the CDR3: TGTGCCTCCAGGACTCAAGAGACCCAGTACTTC. Encoded protein: CASRTQETQYF.

About this clonotype itself: A read error is possible here, since a much larger clone lies one base away. This rearrangement joins TRBV7-8 to TRBJ2-3; 7 positions agree with TRBD2. V shed 2 bases, J shed 3 bases, and the junction held 11 bases outside the gene matches. Germline V lookup: CDR1 SGHVS, CDR2 FQNEAQ. The CDR3 is 17 amino acids. The CDR3 loop is CASSLSLAGVRTDTQYF. The CDR3 DNA follows: TGTGCCAGCAGCTTATCTTTGGCGGGAGTTAGGACAGATACGCAGTATTTT. The variable domain in full, completed from reference TRBV7-8 and TRBJ2-3, reads GAGVSQSPRYKVAKRGQDVALRCDPISGHVSLFWYQQALGQGPEFLTYFQNEAQLDKSGLPSDRFFAERPEGSVSTLKIQRTQQEDSAVYLCASSLSLAGVRTDTQYFGPGTRLTVL.

This clonotype was found many times. This rearrangement joins TRBV11-2 to TRBJ2-1; D tentatively fits TRBD1 or TRBD2 (5 bases each). Between the trimmed V and J ends, which lost 4 bases and 7 bases, there was a span of 11 bases. The CDR3 is 13 residues long. The germline gives CDR1 SGHAT, CDR2 FQNNGV. CDR3 in amino acids: CASSSGRTNEQFF. The CDR3 coding sequence is TGTGCCAGCAGCTCGGGACGGACAAATGAGCAGTTCTTC.

The chain carries TRBV24-1 and TRBJ2-2; D is possibly TRBD1 (5 bases). The V and J ends lost 5 bases and 4 bases respectively, with 7 bases between them. CDR1 is KGHDR and CDR2 is SFDVKD in the germline V gene. This CDR3 region has 13 residues. The CDR3 nucleotides are TGTGCCACCAGTGGGACAATCACCGGGGAGCTGTTTTTT. Its translation is CATSGTITGELFF.

The rearrangement uses TRBV19 and TRBJ2-5; tentative D call: TRBD2 (6 bases). V was pared by 9 bases and J by 0 bases, with 14 bases between. The CDR3 runs to 14 residues. Germline values: CDR1 LNHDA, CDR2 SQIVND (reference sequence). The CDR3 is CASSKWRDQETQYF. Here the CDR3 DNA reads TGTGCCAGCTCGAAATGGAGGGACCAAGAGACCCAGTACTTC.

This clonotype was found a few times. The chain employs TRBV19 and TRBJ2-1; TRBD2 matches 10 bases. This CDR3 comprises 16 residues. Losses at the gene ends were 6 bases for V and 0 bases for J; bases not matched to a gene: 5. The germline gives CDR1 LNHDA, CDR2 SQIVND (reference sequence). The CDR3 loop is CASSGSSGSSYNEQFF. CDR3 bases: TGTGCCAGTAGCGGATCTAGCGGGAGCTCCTACAATGAGCAGTTCTTC.

At least ten counts were recorded for this clonotype. The chain is built from TRBV2 and TRBJ1-5, with D possibly being TRBD1 (6 bases). The V gene lost 2 bases and the J gene lost 5 bases, with 7 bases spanning the gap. Per germline, CDR1 SNHLY and CDR2 FYNNEI. The CDR3 is 13 amino acids. The CDR3 nucleotides are TGTGCCAGCAGTGAAAAGGGGGATCAGCCCCAGCATTTT. Amino acids: CASSEKGDQPQHF.

The sample holds a few counts of this clonotype. The rearrangement links TRBV20-1 to TRBJ1-2; TRBD1 matches 7 bases. The CDR3 runs to 12 residues. The germline V gene encodes CDR1 DFQATT and CDR2 SNEGSKA (reference sequence). With V trimmed by 7 bases and J by 3 bases, 5 bases remained unmatched. The CDR3 protein is CSVTGADYGYTF. In DNA form, the CDR3 reads TGCAGTGTTACAGGGGCGGACTATGGCTACACCTTC.

This rearrangement joins TRBV7-6 to TRBJ2-2; no firm D call. V lost 4 bases and J lost 0, with 12 bases in between. Germline CDR1 reads SGHVS; CDR2 reads FNYEAQ. The CDR3 consists of 16 residues. The CDR3 nucleotides are TGTGCCAGCAGCTATTCGGCGCCACCGAACACCGGGGAGCTGTTTTTT. Translation gives CASSYSAPPNTGELFF.

The chain uses TRBV6-6 and TRBJ2-7; 13 bases map to TRBD2. Germline lookup yields CDR1 MNHNY and CDR2 SVGAGI (reference sequence). V lost 4 bases and J lost 2; bases outside the gene matches: 5. The CDR3 consists of 16 residues. The CDR3 sequence: CASSSPGLAGTYEQYF. In nucleotides, the CDR3 is TGTGCCAGCAGTTCCCCGGGACTAGCGGGAACCTACGAGCAGTACTTC.

This clonotype was seen more than once but under ten times. The V gene is TRBV9, the J gene TRBJ2-1, with 10 nucleotides matching TRBD2. The V and J ends lost 0 bases and 8 bases, in that order; junction bases with no gene match: 5. This CDR3 contains 15 residues. Germline V gene lookup returns CDR1 SGDLS and CDR2 YYNGEE. As DNA, the CDR3 is TGTGCCAGCAGCGTAGGGGTAGCGGGAGGCCATGAGCAGTTCTTC. Protein: CASSVGVAGGHEQFF.

The sample holds a few counts of this clonotype. The genes are TRBV28 and TRBJ2-3, with 7 bases aligning to TRBD2. The V gene end was trimmed by 5 bases and the J gene end by 6 bases; junction bases not matched to a gene: 14. Germline V lookup: CDR1 MDHEN, CDR2 SYDVKM. The CDR3 contains 16 residues. The CDR3 DNA follows: TGTGCCAGCAGTCGACGGGACTACCAATGGAAGGATACGCAGTATTTT. This sequence encodes CASSRRDYQWKDTQYF.

This chain connects TRBV28 to TRBJ1-1; TRBD1 might be the D (6 bases). Trimming took 7 bases from V and 7 from J, leaving 16 bases between them. Looked up from germline, CDR1 is MDHEN and CDR2 is SYDVKM. The CDR3 consists of 13 residues. The DNA of the CDR3 is TGTGCCAGCACAATGGGGGCGGACTTTGAAGCTTTCTTT. This encodes CASTMGADFEAFF.

This clonotype was counted only a few times. J is TRBJ2-5 and V is TRBV7-2; unclear D gene. CDR3 size: 13 residues. Trimming took off 2 bases at V and 2 bases at J, with 6 bases between the two ends. Germline CDR1 is SGHTA and CDR2 is FQGNSA. CDR3 sequence: CASSLMPQETQYF. The DNA of the CDR3 is TGTGCCAGCAGCTTAATGCCGCAAGAGACCCAGTACTTC.

The V gene is TRBV2, the J gene TRBJ1-1; possibly TRBD1 for D (5 bases). The CDR3 consists of 14 residues. CDR1 and CDR2 (germline): SNHLY, FYNNEI. V gave up 5 bases and J gave up 1 base, with 11 bases separating them. The CDR3 sequence: CASSSFGTNTEAFF. CDR3 DNA sequence: TGTGCCAGCAGTTCGTTCGGGACGAACACTGAAGCTTTCTTT.

Ten or more counts support this clonotype. This chain joins TRBV6-1 and TRBJ2-1; the match to TRBD2 covers 9 bases. Germline values: CDR1 MNHNS, CDR2 SASEGT. This CDR3 has 16 residues. J lost 0 bases, V lost 5 bases, and 5 bases had no gene match. Written as DNA, the CDR3 is TGTGCCAGCAGTCGACTAGCGGATATCTCCTACAATGAGCAGTTCTTC. Translated, it gives CASSRLADISYNEQFF.

V usage is TRBV18 and J usage is TRBJ1-5; D is unresolved. The CDR3 extends over 15 amino acids. V lost 3 bases and J 4 bases, leaving 13 bases between the germline ends. Germline CDR1 reads KGHSH; CDR2 reads LQKENI. The CDR3: CASSPGAQVNQPQHF. The CDR3 DNA reads as TGTGCCAGCTCACCGGGTGCCCAAGTGAATCAGCCCCAGCATTTT.

This clonotype appeared a few times. CDR3 DNA sequence: TGCAGTGCCGAGGTGGTTTCAGATACGCAGTATTTT. Translation: CSAEVVSDTQYF. V and J are TRBV20-1 and TRBJ2-3; D gene unclear. There are 12 residues in the CDR3. The V and J ends lost 6 bases and 4 bases respectively, with 11 bases between them. Germline V lookup: CDR1 DFQATT, CDR2 SNEGSKA (reference sequence).

This clonotype was detected only a few times. The chain uses TRBV19 and TRBJ1-5; D ambiguous. The germline V gene has CDR1 LNHDA and CDR2 SQIVND (reference sequence). V lost 1 base and J 5 bases, leaving 12 bases between the germline ends. This CDR3 contains 15 residues. The CDR3 here is CASSIATKGYQPQHF. DNA for the CDR3: TGTGCCAGTAGTATAGCCACAAAGGGATATCAGCCCCAGCATTTT. The variable domain in full, completed from reference TRBV19 and TRBJ1-5, reads DGGITQSPKYLFRKEGQNVTLSCEQNLNHDAMYWYRQDPGQGLRLIYYSQIVNDFQKGDIAEGYSVSREKKESFPLTVTSAQKNPTAFYLCASSIATKGYQPQHFGDGTRLSIL.